The entry below gives a single TCR beta chain sequence along with its context. What it binds is unknown. This sample was taken from a study of CXCR3-negative and CXCR3-positive naive CD8 T cells. Broader study findings: Comparison of naive subsets found surface CD5 to be comparable, and TCR strength was inferred on the basis of TRB CDR3 properties. Hydrophobicity was higher for TRB CDR3s found in CXCR3-positive naive cells than in CXCR3-negative naive cells.

Naive CD8+ T cells showed CD45RO-CCR7+CD27+CD95-. 5' RACE with UMI labels generated the TRB cDNA libraries. TCRdb reprocessed the 5' RACE reads; each CDR3 protein has one entry and no DNA is given. This sample's table reports 150,000 to 180,000 distinct CDR3 sequences. The CDR3 runs to 15 residues. In germline, CDR1 is SGHKS, CDR2 YYEKEE (reference sequence). The TCR was taken from a human donor in good health. Some clones in this sample may be carry-over from other donors' samples. The sequenced material came from naive CXCR3+ CD8+ T cells from blood. Documented subset: CD45RO-CCR7+CD27+CD95- naive CD8+ T cells expressing CXCR3 (TNR3+). The V and J genes are TRBV5-5 and TRBJ1-1; TCRdb returns TRBD1, unconfirmable since there is no DNA. The chain's CDR3 is CASSFAQGLGTEAFF.